This T cell receptor beta chain was obtained from a study of blood T cell repertoires in COVID-19. Background on the study: Samples taken during acute and convalescent COVID-19 were collected in the United States, Italy and Spain. T cells, B-cell-depleted T cells, or PBMCs provided the cDNA or gDNA that served as material.

In the authors' methods: Nucleated cell number was recorded as an estimate derived from reference gene primer amplification. Sequencing used immunoSEQ multiplex PCR; TCRdb keeps in-frame clones, though not all of them. The D gene and trimming were derived from the DNA, and the V and J assignments and clone size from that table. The sample lists about 90,000 clones, 90% seen once, with 5.1% in the top ten. V was clipped by 6 bases and J by 2 bases; unmatched bases: 7. The CDR3 spans 15 residues. Germline V gene data show CDR1 as SGHRS and CDR2 as YFSETQ. The receptor was derived from a man in his fifties with acute or convalescent COVID-19. The source material was peripheral blood. The chain recombines TRBV5-1 with TRBJ1-5; 8 positions match TRBD1. For the CDR3, the DNA is TGCGCCAGCACAATCGGACAGGGTGGCAATCAGCCCCAGCATTTT. Protein product: CASTIGQGGNQPQHF.